This T cell receptor beta chain emerged from a study of T cells in Graves' hyperthyroidism and ophthalmopathy (dated by TCRdb to about 2019). Notes on the research overall: Peripheral blood was collected at initial diagnosis, before any treatment. TCR V-J signatures able to tell the groups apart were searched for in a discovery cohort of 90 to 100 patients, of whom about 40 had Graves' ophthalmopathy and around 58 had stable Graves' hyperthyroidism. An independent validation cohort of fewer than 20 hyperthyroidism patients and 17 patients who later progressed to ophthalmopathy tested prospective prediction of ophthalmopathy. The 80 to 100 discovery patients were randomly divided into training and test sets at a 7:3 ratio. In addition, the study compared T-cell repertoires in thyroid tissue and in blood from several Graves' hyperthyroidism patients. After blood sampling, hyperthyroidism patients were treated with methimazole at a starting dose of 30 mg daily, and ophthalmopathy patients were treated with high-dose intravenous methylprednisolone. According to the paper, TCR Vbeta CDR3 sequencing was carried out on about 140 peripheral blood samples, which came from some 41 ophthalmopathy, under 85 hyperthyroidism and approximately 17 progressor patients.

The TCR beta CDR3 regions were amplified from RNA transcripts. The first round of RT-PCR for the TCR CDR3 was performed with the HTBI primer set and the Qiagen OneStep RT-PCR kit. Libraries were constructed in a second round of multiplex PCR, after which size selection and purification were performed. The libraries were sequenced on an Illumina HiSeq2000 using paired-end 100 bp reads. In the original analysis: Raw data were processed with SOAPnuke, discarding reads with adapters, uncalled bases, mean Phred below 15, or no exact constant-primer or identifier match. High-quality paired reads were merged using COPE v1.2.5, and each unique nucleotide sequence was defined as a clonotype. MiTCR v1.1 was used to align the clonotypes against IMGT TRBV, TRBD and TRBJ reference segments. Only V-J combinations with frequency above 0.0001, covering about 99% of repertoires, were analysed. A TCS score was defined as the ratio of F50 (clonal expansion) to E x V (chaos), with BLOSUM62-based TCRdist applied between CDR3 peptides within each V-J. Welch's t-statistics and random forest reduced just over 500 V-J features to 13, which were used in a naive Bayes classifier (R e1071). TCRdb applied fastp at Q25 and MiXCR to the public reads, then kept only in-frame beta chains. Identical CDR3 protein sequences are pooled into one entry, listed with their most common genes and DNA. TCRdb assigned the V and J calls; the authors' analysis was not used. Present in this sample are fewer than 400,000 distinct CDR3 sequences, approximately 14% of which were seen just once. The ten largest clones take up around a quarter of the sample.

Hyperthyroidism patients were aged 18 to 65 years and newly diagnosed, with disease duration of less than 2 months. Exclusion was applied to patients with uncontrolled infections, other autoimmune diseases, pregnancy or lactation. Diagnoses were established on the basis of clinical symptoms, serum thyroxine and TRAb, thyroid ultrasound, and orbital computed tomography. Blood from progressor patients was drawn when they were first diagnosed with hyperthyroidism, before any ophthalmopathy symptoms appeared. PBMCs were isolated from more than 9 ml of fresh peripheral blood by Ficoll-Paque density gradient centrifugation. Progressor patients were defined as those initially diagnosed with Graves' hyperthyroidism in whom ophthalmopathy developed during follow-up. Trizol reagent was used to extract total RNA, and RNA quality was then checked on an Agilent 2100 Bioanalyzer. What the research found in general, with its limitations: No statistical method was used to fix the sample size in advance, and group allocation was not hidden from the investigators. During validation, the model predicted progression to ophthalmopathy a median of around six months ahead of onset, with just under 71% sensitivity and under 85% specificity. In cross-validation, a model built on a 13 V-J signature told ophthalmopathy apart from stable hyperthyroidism with approximately 90% sensitivity and approximately 81% specificity, and in testing the same model reached 80%/75%. Most expanded thyroid clonotypes (frequency above 0.001) were also detected in blood, a finding suggesting that blood repertoires may reflect thyroid immune responses.

This clonotype appeared a few times. What this receptor recognizes is not known. No qualities accompany the bases; no much larger clone lies one base away. The specimen sequenced was blood. The sequence was collected from a woman between 18 and 29 years old with Graves' hyperthyroidism that later progressed to Graves' ophthalmopathy.

The nucleotide sequence reads as follows: TGTGCCAGCAGTGGACGAGGGGGTCTTCACAATGAGCAGTTCTTC. This translates into CASSGRGGLHNEQFF. The sequence joins TRBV2 to TRBJ2-1; TRBD1 is a possible D gene, resting on 6 matching bases. Measured from the cysteine to the phenylalanine, the CDR3 is 15 residues long. CDR3 DNA only is kept here, 45 bases in frame from base 1. V is reduced by 4 bases and J by 5 bases, leaving a spacing of 15 bases between them. CDR1 and CDR2 (SNHLY, FYNNEI) derive from the germline V gene.